This T cell receptor beta chain was sequenced for a study of identifying expanded T cells in peripheral blood. Notes on the study in general: Clone count variance between roughly 2-week samples rose with total template count. Differentially abundant clones: around 1.1 between replicates, roughly 16 at roughly 15 days, 19 at four.

Trimming removed 6 bases at V and 7 bases at J, with 18 bases between. The CDR3 length is 14 residues. The germline V gene encodes CDR1 MGHDK and CDR2 SYGVNS. About this clone: As yet, its antigen is unknown.

Using immunoSEQ multiplex PCR, the repertoire was profiled, and TCRdb retains in-frame clones only, with some absent. Of 80,000 or so clones listed, roughly 81% are singletons. No infections or other immune events were documented during collection. The source of this sequence is a person aged 18 to 75 in good health. The J gene is TRBJ2-5, the V gene TRBV25-1; D assignment may be TRBD1 or TRBD2 (6 bases each). Sequencing input: blood. CDR3 DNA sequence: TGTGCCAGCAGAGACACTACAGGGACTCGGACCCAGTACTTC. Translated, it gives CASRDTTGTRTQYF.